Described below is a single TCR beta chain sequence and its context. Sequencing used immunoSEQ multiplex PCR; TCRdb keeps in-frame clones, though not all of them. Of more than 100,000 clones listed, more than 85% were seen once; the top ten hold around 8.1%. CDR3 length equals 14 residues. In germline, CDR1 is MGHRA, CDR2 YSYEKL. V was trimmed by 6 bases and J by 3 bases, leaving 12 bases between them. The data were taken from a study of control samples from healthy donors and cancer patients. The sequence derives from a man aged 18 to 30 in good health. Specimen: blood. The rearrangement uses TRBV4-1 and TRBJ1-5; possible D gene TRBD1, 6 bases. CDR3 nucleotides: TGCGCCAGCAGACCCCGACAGGACAATCAGCCCCAGCATTTT. This gives the protein CASRPRQDNQPQHF.